This T cell receptor (beta chain) was captured in a study of response to subunit inactivated influenza vaccine. Study-wide results and caveats: The authors put forward the suggestion that each seasonal influenza vaccination may bring in only a limited number of new T cells.

A note on this clonotype: What it binds is not known.

TCRdb used MiXCR to reprocess the RT-PCR reads, holding one entry per CDR3 protein. This table has some 520,000 distinct CDR3 sequences, about 17% appearing once. CDR3 length: 18 residues. Germline V gives CDR1 LGHNA, CDR2 YNFKEQ. J gave up 0 bases and V 4 bases, and 8 bases lay outside the gene matches. The input for sequencing was CD4+ T cells sorted from PBMCs, taken about 24 months after vaccination. The genes are TRBV4-2 and TRBJ2-6, with 8 nucleotides matching TRBD1. The clonotype was recovered from a man aged 50 to 69 who received an inactivated influenza vaccine. This CDR3 is CASSRGQGLVSGANVLTF. Written as DNA, the CDR3 is TGTGCCAGCAGCCGCGGACAGGGTTTGGTCTCTGGGGCCAACGTCCTGACTTTC.